The 9 T cell receptor beta chains presented below share a single source sample, sequenced in a study of cytomegalovirus exposure and HLA in healthy donors. Both 60 Vbeta primers and 13 Jbeta primers went into the PCR. Clones were sequenced by immunoSEQ multiplex PCR, and TCRdb holds only the in-frame ones, with some missing. The table has almost 65,000 clones, 77% seen once. The sequenced material came from PBMCs. Receptors originate from a male donor in good health and CMV-seropositive.

The gene calls are TRBV18 and TRBJ2-2, with TRBD1 matching 7 bases. V gave up 5 bases and J gave up 6 bases; unmatched junction bases: 9. The CDR3 length is 15 residues. Germline CDR1 reads KGHSH; CDR2 reads LQKENI. CDR3 loop: CASSTKTGFAGELFF. CDR3 sequence (DNA): TGTGCCAGCTCAACCAAGACAGGGTTCGCCGGGGAGCTGTTTTTT.

This sequence joins TRBV9 and TRBJ1-1; 12 bases are a match to TRBD1. Trimming removed 3 bases from V and 11 bases from J; junction bases left unmatched: 11. CDR1 is SGDLS, CDR2 YYNGEE, per germline. This CDR3 has 15 amino acids. The CDR3 nucleotides are TGTGCCAGCAGCGAAAACCCGGGACAGGGGGCTGGGGCTTTCTTT. Encoded protein: CASSENPGQGAGAFF.

CDR3 residues: CASRTQAGHEQYF. For the CDR3, the DNA is TGTGCCAGCCGTACCCAGGCAGGCCACGAGCAGTACTTC. This chain uses TRBV2 with TRBJ2-7, with D uncertain. Germline-derived CDR1 and CDR2 are SNHLY and FYNNEI. V was clipped by 8 bases and J by 5 bases, with 16 bases between them. This CDR3 is 13 amino acids long.

This clone was detected only a few times. The chain couples TRBV28 to TRBJ2-7, with 7 bases fitting TRBD1. J was trimmed by 2 bases and V by 5 bases; bases with no gene match: 9. In germline, CDR1 is MDHEN, CDR2 SYDVKM. The CDR3 extends over 15 amino acids. The CDR3 bases are TGTGCCAGCAGTCCTAGGGGACAGCGCCCCTACGAGCAGTACTTC. It codes for CASSPRGQRPYEQYF.

CDR3: CASSATSGGHVITDTQYF. In DNA form, the CDR3 reads TGTGCCAGCAGTGCCACTAGCGGGGGCCATGTTATCACAGATACGCAGTATTTT. The chain joins TRBV6-4 to TRBJ2-3; TRBD2 agrees at 11 bases. The CDR3 sequence is 18 residues long. Germline V CDR1 and CDR2: MRHNA, SNTAGT. V lost 4 bases to trimming and J lost 2 bases; unmatched junction nucleotides: 11.

This clone was detected only a few times. V is TRBV18 and J is TRBJ2-3, with TRBD2 matching over 14 bases. The junction had 5 bases not matched to a gene; V was cut back by 3 bases and J by 0 bases. Germline-derived CDR1 and CDR2 are KGHSH and LQKENI. This CDR3 is built from 18 residues. The DNA for the CDR3 is TGTGCCAGCTCACCTACCGGGACTAGCGGGGGCAGCACAGATACGCAGTATTTT. This translates into CASSPTGTSGGSTDTQYF.

The rearrangement links TRBV11-2 to TRBJ1-1; no clear D. The germline CDR1 and CDR2 sequences are SGHAT and FQNNGV. This CDR3 comprises 14 residues. The V end lost 1 base, the J end lost 6 bases, and 12 bases lay between the germline ends. The DNA of the CDR3 is TGTGCCAGCAGCTTAGCCGGCCGGGGTTCTGAAGCTTTCTTT. It specifies CASSLAGRGSEAFF.

This chain connects TRBV6-5 to TRBJ1-1; 7 bases line up with TRBD1. Trimming took 6 bases from V and 5 from J; bases not matched to a gene: 9. The CDR3 consists of 14 residues. CDR1 MNHEY and CDR2 SVGAGI come from the germline V gene. This CDR3 is CASRLERQGTEAFF. CDR3 DNA sequence: TGTGCCAGCAGGCTGGAACGACAGGGAACTGAAGCTTTCTTT.

This clone was detected once. The CDR3 DNA reads as TGTGCCAGCAGCGAGACAGGGATTAACACTGAAGCTTTCTTT. Translating gives CASSETGINTEAFF. The genes are TRBV7-3 and TRBJ1-1; 7 bases align to TRBD1. In germline, CDR1 is SGHTA, CDR2 FQGTGA. The CDR3 consists of 14 residues. V was pared by 5 bases and J by 2 bases, with 5 bases of the junction left unmatched.